Listed below are T cell receptor beta chains from one sample, sequenced in a study of T cell responses to AZD1222 COVID-19 vaccine. Clones were read by immunoSEQ multiplex PCR, and TCRdb kept only the in-frame ones, dropping some. The sample contains fewer than 85,000 clones, over 85% of which appear only once. The specimen was peripheral blood, collected on day 0 of AZD1222 vaccination. Receptors originate from an adult in good health. Both conserved end residues are part of each CDR3. Each record gives: V gene, J gene, CDR3 protein.

TRBV29-1,TRBJ1-2,CSVDDGYTF
TRBV10-3,TRBJ1-4,CAIRGTGDEVGKLFF
TRBV5-6,TRBJ2-3,CASSLLASGVSSTDTQYF
TRBV21-1,TRBJ1-1,CASSKYREANTEAFF
TRBV4-1,TRBJ1-2,CASSQSGTTNYGYTF
TRBV27,TRBJ1-1,CASAGMKGMNTEAFF
TRBV11-2,TRBJ2-7,CASSFGDRGSGEQYF
TRBV6-2/TRBV6-3,TRBJ1-6,CASSPRGQGATAPLHF
TRBV24-1,TRBJ2-3,CATSDATAGGDTQYF
TRBV11-1,TRBJ2-3,CASSGRTGPDTQYF
TRBV6-5,TRBJ2-7,CASSLTGDEQYF
TRBV6-2/TRBV6-3,TRBJ2-5,CASTPPGVETQYF
TRBV9,TRBJ1-2,CASSVAIGNYGYTF
TRBV5-6,TRBJ2-7,CASSSPGTANYEQYF
TRBV3-1/TRBV3-2,TRBJ1-5,CASSQTELNHQPQHF
TRBV6-5,TRBJ1-2,CASSLGGAYTF
TRBV5-1,TRBJ1-1,CASSDGLNTEAFF
TRBV30,TRBJ2-1,CAWSIGLAGVNEQFF
TRBV7-3,TRBJ2-1,CASSLTGGTYNEQFF
TRBV12-3/TRBV12-4,TRBJ1-2,CASSPDFSYGYTF
TRBV6-6,TRBJ1-5,CASSYSPVVSNQPQHF
TRBV7-9,TRBJ1-1,CASRGGTGANTEAFF
TRBV27,TRBJ1-6,CASSLNHSPLSSPLHF
TRBV11-2,TRBJ1-6,CASSTTSLTGTLHF